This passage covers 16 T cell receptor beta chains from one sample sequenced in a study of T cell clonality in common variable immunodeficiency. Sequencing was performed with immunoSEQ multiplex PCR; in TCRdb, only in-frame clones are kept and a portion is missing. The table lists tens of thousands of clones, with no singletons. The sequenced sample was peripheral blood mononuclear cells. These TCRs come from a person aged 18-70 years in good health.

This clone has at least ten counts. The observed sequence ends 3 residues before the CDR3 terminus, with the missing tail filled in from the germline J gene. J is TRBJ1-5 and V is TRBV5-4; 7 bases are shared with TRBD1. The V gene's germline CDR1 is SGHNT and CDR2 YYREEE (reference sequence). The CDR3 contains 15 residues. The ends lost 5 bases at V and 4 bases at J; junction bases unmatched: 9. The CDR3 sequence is CASSTGQEPNQPQHF. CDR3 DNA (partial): TGTGCCAGCAGTACTGGACAGGAGCCGAATCAGCCC. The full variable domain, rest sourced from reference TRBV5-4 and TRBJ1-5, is ETGVTQSPTHLIKTRGQQVTLRCSSQSGHNTVSWYQQALGQGPQFIFQYYREEENGRGNFPPRFSGLQFPNYSSELNVNALELDDSALYLCASSTGQEPNQPQHFGDGTRLSIL.

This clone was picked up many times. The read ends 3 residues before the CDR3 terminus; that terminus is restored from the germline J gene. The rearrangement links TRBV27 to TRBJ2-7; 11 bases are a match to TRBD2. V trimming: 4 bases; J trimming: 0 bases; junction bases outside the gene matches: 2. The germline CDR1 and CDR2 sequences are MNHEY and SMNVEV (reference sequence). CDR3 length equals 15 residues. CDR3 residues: CASSSGTSGSYEQYF. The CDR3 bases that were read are TGTGCCAGCAGTTCGGGGACTAGCGGCTCCTACGAG.

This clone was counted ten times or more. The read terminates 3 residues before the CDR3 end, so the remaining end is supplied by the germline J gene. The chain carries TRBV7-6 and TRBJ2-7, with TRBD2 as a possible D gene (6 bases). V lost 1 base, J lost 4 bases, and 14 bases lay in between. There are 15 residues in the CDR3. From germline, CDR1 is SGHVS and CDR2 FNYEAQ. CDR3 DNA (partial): TGTGCCAGCAGCTTAGGGGGCGGGGAGGAATACGAG. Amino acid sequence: CASSLGGGEEYE. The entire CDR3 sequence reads CASSLGGGEEYEQYF.

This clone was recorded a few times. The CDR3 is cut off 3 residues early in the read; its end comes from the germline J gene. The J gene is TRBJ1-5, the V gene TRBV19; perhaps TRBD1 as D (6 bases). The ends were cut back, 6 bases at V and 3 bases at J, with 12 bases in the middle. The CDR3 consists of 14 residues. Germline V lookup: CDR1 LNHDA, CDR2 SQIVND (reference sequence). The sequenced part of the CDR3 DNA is TGTGCCAGTAGACGACAGGCCTCCAATCAGCCC. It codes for CASRRQASNQP. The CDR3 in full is CASRRQASNQPQHF.

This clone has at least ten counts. The part of the CDR3 DNA that was read is TGCAGTGCTAGAGCCCTCGGGACAGCTTACAATGAG. Amino acids: CSARALGTAYNE. The CDR3 in its entirety is CSARALGTAYNEQFF. The rearrangement joins TRBV20-1 to TRBJ2-1; 7 nucleotides line up with TRBD1. The read falls 3 residues short of the CDR3 end, and the missing part is taken from the germline J gene. With V trimmed by 1 base and J by 4 bases, 7 bases remained unmatched. Germline V CDR1 and CDR2: DFQATT, SNEGSKA (reference sequence). The CDR3 consists of 15 residues.

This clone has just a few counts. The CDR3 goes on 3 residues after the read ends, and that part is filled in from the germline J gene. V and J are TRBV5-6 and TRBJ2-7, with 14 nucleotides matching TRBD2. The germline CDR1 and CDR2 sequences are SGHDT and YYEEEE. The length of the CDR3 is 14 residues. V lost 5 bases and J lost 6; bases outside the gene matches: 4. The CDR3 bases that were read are TGTGCCAGCAGTCGACTAGCGGGGGGGCTCGAG. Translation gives CASSRLAGGLE. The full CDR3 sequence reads CASSRLAGGLEQYF.

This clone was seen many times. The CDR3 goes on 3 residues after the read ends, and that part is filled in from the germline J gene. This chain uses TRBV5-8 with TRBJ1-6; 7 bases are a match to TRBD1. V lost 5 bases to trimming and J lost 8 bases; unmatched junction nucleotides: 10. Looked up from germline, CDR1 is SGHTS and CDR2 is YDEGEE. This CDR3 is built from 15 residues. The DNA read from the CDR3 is TGTGCCAGCAGGCCCGGGACAGCGAAGCATTCACCC. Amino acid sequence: CASRPGTAKHSP. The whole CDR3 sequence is CASRPGTAKHSPLHF.

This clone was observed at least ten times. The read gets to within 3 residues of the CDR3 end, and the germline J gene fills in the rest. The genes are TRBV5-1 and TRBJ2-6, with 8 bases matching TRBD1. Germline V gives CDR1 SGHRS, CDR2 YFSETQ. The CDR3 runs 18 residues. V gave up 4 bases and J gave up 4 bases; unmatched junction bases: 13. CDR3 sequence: CASSPWNQGAEGANVLTF. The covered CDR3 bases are TGCGCCAGCAGCCCTTGGAATCAGGGGGCGGAAGGGGCCAACGTC.

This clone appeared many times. CDR3 DNA (partial): TGTGCCATCACCGGACAGGTGGCGGAGTATGGC. Amino acids: CAITGQVAEYG. The whole CDR3 protein is CAITGQVAEYGYTF. This chain connects TRBV10-3 to TRBJ1-2, with 7 positions matching TRBD1. The sequence runs out 3 residues before the end of the CDR3; the remainder is reconstructed from the germline J gene. V lost 7 bases to trimming and J lost 5 bases; unmatched junction nucleotides: 10. The CDR3 totals 14 residues. From germline, CDR1 is ENHRY and CDR2 SYGVKD.

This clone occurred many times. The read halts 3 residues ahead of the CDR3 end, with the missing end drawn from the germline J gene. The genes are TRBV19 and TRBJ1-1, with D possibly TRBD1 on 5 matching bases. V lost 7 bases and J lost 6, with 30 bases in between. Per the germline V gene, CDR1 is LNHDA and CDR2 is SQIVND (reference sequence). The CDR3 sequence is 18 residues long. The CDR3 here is CASTPSLGQSGGYPEAFF. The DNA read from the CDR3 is TGTGCCAGTACCCCCTCCTTGGGGCAGAGCGGGGGGTACCCTGAA.

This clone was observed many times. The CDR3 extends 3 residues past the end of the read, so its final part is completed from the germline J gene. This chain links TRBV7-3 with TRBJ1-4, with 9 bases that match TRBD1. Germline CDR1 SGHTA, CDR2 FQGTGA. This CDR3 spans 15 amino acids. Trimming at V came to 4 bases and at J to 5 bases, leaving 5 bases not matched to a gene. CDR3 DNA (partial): TGTGCCAGCAGCTCGGGGACAGGGAAAAATGAAAAA. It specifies CASSSGTGKNEK. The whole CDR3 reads CASSSGTGKNEKLFF.

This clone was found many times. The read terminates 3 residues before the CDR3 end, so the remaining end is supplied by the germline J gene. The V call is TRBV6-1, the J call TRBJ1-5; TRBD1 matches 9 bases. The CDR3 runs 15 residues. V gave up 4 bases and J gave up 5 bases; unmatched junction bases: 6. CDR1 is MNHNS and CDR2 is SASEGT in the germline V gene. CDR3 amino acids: CASSGTGVWDQPQHF. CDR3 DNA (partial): TGTGCCAGCAGTGGGACAGGGGTCTGGGATCAGCCC.

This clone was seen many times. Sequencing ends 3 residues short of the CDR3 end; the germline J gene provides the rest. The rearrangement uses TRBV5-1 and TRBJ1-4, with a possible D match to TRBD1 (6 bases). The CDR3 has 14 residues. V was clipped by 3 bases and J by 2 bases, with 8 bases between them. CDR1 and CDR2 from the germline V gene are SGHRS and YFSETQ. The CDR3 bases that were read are TGCGCCAGCAGCTCAGGACAGACTAATGAAAAA. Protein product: CASSSGQTNEK. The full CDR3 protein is CASSSGQTNEKLFF.

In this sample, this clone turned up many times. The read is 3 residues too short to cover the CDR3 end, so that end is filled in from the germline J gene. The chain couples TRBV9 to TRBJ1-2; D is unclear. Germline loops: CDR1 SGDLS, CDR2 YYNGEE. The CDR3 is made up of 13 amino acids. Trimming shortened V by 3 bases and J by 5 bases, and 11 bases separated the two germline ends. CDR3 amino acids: CASSADGLYGYTF. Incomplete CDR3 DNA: TGTGCCAGCAGCGCGGACGGACTATATGGC.

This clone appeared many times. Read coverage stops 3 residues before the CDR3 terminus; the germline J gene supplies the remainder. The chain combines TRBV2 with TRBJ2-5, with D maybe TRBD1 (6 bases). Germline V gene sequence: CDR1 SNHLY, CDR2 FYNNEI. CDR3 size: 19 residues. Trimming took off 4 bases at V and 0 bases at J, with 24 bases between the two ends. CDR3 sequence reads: CASSGSFLLGGADQETQYF. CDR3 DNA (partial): TGTGCCAGCAGTGGGTCTTTCCTTTTAGGGGGAGCCGACCAAGAGACC.

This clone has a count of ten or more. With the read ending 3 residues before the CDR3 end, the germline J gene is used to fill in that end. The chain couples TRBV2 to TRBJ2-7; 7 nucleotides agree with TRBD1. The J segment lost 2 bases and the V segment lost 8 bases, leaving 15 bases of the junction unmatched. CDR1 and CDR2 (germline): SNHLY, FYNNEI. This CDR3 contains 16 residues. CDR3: CASSRTPGQPTYEQYF. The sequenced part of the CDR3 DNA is TGTGCCAGCTCAAGAACTCCGGGACAGCCTACCTACGAG.